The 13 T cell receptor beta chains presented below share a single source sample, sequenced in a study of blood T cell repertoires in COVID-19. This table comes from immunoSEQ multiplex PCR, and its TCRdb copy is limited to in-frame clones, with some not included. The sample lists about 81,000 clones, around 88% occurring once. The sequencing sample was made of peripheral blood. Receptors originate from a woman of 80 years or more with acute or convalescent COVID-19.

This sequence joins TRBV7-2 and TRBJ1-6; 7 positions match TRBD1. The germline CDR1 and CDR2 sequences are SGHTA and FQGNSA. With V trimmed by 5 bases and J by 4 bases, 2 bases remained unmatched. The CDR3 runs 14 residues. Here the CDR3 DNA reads TGTGCCAGCAGCAAACAGGGGTATAATTCACCCCTCCACTTT. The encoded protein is CASSKQGYNSPLHF. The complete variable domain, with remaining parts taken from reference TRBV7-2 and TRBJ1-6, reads GAGVSQSPSNKVTEKGKDVELRCDPISGHTALYWYRQSLGQGLEFLIYFQGNSAPDKSGLPSDRFSAERTGGSVSTLTIQRTQQEDSAVYLCASSKQGYNSPLHFGNGTRLTVT.

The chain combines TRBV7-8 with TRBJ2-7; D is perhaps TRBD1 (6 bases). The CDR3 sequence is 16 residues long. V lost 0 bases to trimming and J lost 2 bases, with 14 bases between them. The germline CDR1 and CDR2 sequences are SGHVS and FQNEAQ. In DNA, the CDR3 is TGTGCCAGCAGCTTAGCGTTGCCAGGGGTCACCTACGAGCAGTACTTC. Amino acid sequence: CASSLALPGVTYEQYF.

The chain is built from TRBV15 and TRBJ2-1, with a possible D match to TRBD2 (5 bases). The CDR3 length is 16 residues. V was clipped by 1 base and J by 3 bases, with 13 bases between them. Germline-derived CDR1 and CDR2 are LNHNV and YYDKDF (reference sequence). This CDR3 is CATSRGGRTIYNEQFF. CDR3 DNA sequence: TGTGCCACCAGCAGAGGAGGGCGGACGATCTACAATGAGCAGTTCTTC.

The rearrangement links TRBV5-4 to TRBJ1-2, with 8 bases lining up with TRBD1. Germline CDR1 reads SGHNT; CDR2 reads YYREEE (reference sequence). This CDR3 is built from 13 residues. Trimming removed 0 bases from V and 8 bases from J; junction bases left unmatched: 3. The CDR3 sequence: CASSLDRGGGYTF. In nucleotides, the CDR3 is TGTGCCAGCAGCTTGGACAGGGGGGGAGGCTACACCTTC.

CDR3 protein: CASSLTTTGLNTEAFF. In DNA, the CDR3 is TGCGCCAGCAGCTTGACGACGACAGGCCTGAACACTGAAGCTTTCTTT. The chain employs TRBV5-1 and TRBJ1-1; a weak D match, TRBD1 (6 bases). Germline CDR1 SGHRS, CDR2 YFSETQ. Trimming took off 1 base at V and 0 bases at J, with 13 bases between the two ends. The CDR3 extends over 16 amino acids.

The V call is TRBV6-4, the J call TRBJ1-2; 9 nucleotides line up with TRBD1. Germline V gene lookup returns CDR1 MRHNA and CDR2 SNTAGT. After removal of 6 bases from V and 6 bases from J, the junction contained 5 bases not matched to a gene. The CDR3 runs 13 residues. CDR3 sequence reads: CASSQDRGDGYTF. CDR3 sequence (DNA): TGTGCCAGCAGCCAGGACAGGGGTGATGGCTACACCTTC.

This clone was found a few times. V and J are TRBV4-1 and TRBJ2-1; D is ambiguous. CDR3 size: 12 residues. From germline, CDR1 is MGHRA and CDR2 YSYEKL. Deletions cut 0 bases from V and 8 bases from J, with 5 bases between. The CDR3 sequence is CASSQEGDEQFF. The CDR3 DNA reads TGCGCCAGCAGCCAAGAAGGAGATGAGCAGTTCTTC.

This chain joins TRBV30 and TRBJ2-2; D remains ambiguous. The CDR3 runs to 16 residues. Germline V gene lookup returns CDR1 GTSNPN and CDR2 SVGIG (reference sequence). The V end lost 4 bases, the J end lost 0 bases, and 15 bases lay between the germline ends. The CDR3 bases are TGTGCCTGGAAAATAGCTAGAACCTCGAACACCGGGGAGCTGTTTTTT. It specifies CAWKIARTSNTGELFF.

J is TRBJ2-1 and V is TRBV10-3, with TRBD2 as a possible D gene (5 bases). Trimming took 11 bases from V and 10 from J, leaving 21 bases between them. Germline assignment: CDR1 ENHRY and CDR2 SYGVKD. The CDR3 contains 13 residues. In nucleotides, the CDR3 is TGTGCCCTAGCAGAGACTCCGAATAAGGAGCAGTTCTTC. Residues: CALAETPNKEQFF.

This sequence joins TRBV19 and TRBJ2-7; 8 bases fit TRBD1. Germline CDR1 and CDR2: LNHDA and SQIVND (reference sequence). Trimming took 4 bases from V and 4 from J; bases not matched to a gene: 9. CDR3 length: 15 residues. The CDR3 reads CASSKKTGEEYEQYF. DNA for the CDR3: TGTGCCAGTAGTAAGAAGACAGGGGAGGAATACGAGCAGTACTTC.

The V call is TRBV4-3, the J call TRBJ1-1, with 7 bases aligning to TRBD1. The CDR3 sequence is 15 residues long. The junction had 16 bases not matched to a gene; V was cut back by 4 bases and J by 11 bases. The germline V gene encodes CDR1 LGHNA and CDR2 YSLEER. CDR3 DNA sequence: TGCGCCAGCAGCCCCGACAGGGCGAAGGGGGGTAGGGCTTTCTTT. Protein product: CASSPDRAKGGRAFF.

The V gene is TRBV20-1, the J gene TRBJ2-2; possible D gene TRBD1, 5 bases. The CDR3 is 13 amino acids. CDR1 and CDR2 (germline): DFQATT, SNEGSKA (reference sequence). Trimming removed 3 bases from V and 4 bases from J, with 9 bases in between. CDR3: CSASRGITGELFF. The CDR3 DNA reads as TGCAGTGCTAGTAGGGGTATCACCGGGGAGCTGTTTTTT.

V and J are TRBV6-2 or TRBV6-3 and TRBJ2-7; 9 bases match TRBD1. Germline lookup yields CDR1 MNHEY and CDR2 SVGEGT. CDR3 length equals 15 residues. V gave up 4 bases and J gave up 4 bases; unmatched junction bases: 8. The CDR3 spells CASSLQGAYGYEQYF. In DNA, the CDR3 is TGTGCCAGCAGTTTACAGGGGGCTTACGGGTACGAGCAGTACTTC.